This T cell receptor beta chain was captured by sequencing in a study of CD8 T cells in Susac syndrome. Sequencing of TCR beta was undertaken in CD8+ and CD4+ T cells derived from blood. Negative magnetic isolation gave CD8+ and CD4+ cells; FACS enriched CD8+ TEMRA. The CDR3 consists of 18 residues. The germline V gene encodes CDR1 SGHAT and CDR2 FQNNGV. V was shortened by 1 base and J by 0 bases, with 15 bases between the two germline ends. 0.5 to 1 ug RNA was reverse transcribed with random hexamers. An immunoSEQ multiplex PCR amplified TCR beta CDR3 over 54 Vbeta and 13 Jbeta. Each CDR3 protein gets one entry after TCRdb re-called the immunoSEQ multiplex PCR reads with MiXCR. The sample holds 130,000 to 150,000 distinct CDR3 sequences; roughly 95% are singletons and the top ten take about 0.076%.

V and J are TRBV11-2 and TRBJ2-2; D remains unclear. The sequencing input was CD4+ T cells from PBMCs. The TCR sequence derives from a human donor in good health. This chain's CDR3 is CASSLARKLLANTGELFF. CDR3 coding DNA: TGTGCCAGCAGCTTAGCAAGGAAACTCCTAGCGAACACCGGGGAGCTGTTTTTT.